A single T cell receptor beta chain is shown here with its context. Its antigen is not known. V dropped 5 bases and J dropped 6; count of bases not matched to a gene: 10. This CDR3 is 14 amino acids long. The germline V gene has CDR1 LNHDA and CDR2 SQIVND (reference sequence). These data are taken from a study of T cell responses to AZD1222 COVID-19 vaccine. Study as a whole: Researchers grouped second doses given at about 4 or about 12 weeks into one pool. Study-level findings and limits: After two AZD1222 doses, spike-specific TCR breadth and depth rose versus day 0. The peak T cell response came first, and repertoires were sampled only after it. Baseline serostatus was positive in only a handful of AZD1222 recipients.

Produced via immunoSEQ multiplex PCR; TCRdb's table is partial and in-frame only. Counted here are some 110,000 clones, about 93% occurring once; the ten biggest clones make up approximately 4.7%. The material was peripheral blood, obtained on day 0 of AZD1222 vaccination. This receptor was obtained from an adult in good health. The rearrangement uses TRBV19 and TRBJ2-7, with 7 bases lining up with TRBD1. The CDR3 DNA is TGTGCCAGTAGTCGAACAGGGGAATCGTTCGAGCAGTACTTC. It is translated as CASSRTGESFEQYF.